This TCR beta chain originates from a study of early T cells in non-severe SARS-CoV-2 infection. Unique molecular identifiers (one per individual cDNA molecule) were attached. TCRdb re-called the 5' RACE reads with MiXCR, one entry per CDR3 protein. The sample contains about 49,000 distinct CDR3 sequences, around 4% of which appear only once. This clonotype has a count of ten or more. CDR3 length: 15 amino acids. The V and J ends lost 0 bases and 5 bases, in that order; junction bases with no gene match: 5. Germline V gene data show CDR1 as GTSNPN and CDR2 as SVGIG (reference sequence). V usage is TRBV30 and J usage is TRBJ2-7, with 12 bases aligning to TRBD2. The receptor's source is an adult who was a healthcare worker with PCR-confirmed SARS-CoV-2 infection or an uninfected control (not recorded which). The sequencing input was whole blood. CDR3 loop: CAWSVRLAGDDEQYF. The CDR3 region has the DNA TGTGCCTGGAGTGTAAGACTAGCGGGAGATGACGAGCAGTACTTC.